This TCR beta chain stems from a study of identifying expanded T cells in peripheral blood. During the collection period, no donor immune events like infections were recorded. Germline lookup yields CDR1 SGHDT and CDR2 YYEEEE. The CDR3 consists of 16 residues. Trimming removed 0 bases at V and 4 bases at J, with 16 bases between. The repertoire was sequenced with immunoSEQ multiplex PCR; TCRdb's copy has only in-frame clones and lacks some. The sample carries 80,000 to 90,000 clones, 89% recorded once. Source material: blood. The chain couples TRBV5-6 to TRBJ1-2, with D hard to call. This clonotype was obtained from a person aged 18-69 years in good health. The CDR3: CASSLAVGVNLYGYTF. The DNA for the CDR3 is TGTGCCAGCAGCTTGGCCGTCGGAGTGAATCTCTATGGCTACACCTTC.